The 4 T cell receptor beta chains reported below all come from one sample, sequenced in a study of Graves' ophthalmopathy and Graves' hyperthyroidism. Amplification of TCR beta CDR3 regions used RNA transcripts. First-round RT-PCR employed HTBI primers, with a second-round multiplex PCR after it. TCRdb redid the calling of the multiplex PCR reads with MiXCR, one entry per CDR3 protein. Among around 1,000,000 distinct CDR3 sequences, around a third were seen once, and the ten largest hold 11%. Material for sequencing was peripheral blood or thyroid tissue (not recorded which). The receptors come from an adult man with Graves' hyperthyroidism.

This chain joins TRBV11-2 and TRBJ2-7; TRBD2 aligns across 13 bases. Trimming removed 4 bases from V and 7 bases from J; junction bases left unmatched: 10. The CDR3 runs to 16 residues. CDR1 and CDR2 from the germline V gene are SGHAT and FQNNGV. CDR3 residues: CASSSTSGGLGGEQYF. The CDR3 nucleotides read TGTGCCAGCAGCTCGACTAGCGGGGGGCTCGGAGGAGAGCAGTACTTC.

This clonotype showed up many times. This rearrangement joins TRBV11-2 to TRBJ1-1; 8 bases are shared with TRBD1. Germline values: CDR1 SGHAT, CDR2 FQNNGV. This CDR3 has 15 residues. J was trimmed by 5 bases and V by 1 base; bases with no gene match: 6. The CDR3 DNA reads TGTGCCAGCAGCTTAGGCCCAGGGGGCGGGACTGAAGCTTTCTTT. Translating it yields CASSLGPGGGTEAFF.

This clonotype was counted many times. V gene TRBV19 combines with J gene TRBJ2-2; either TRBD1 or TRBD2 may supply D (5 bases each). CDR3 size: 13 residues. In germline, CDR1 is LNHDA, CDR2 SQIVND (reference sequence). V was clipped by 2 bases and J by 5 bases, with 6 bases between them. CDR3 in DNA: TGTGCCAGTAGTATATGGGGGACCGGGGAGCTGTTTTTT. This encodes CASSIWGTGELFF.

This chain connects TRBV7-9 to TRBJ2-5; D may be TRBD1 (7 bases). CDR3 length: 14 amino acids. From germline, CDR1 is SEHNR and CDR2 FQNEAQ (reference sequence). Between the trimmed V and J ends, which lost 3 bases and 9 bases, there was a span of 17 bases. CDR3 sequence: CASSLEGAGQPQYF. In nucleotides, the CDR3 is TGTGCCAGCAGCTTGGAGGGGGCAGGGCAGCCCCAGTACTTC.